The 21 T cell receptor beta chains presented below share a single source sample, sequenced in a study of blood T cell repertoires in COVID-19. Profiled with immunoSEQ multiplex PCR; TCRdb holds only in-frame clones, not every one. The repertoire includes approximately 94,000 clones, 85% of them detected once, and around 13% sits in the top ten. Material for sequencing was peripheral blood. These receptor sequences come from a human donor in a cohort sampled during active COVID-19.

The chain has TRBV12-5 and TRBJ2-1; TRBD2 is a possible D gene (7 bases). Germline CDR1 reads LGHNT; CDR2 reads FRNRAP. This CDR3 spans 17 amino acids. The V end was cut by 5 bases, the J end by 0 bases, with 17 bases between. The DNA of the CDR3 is TGTGCTAGTGGTCCTCGGTTGCGGGGGCGCTCCTACAATGAGCAGTTCTTC. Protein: CASGPRLRGRSYNEQFF.

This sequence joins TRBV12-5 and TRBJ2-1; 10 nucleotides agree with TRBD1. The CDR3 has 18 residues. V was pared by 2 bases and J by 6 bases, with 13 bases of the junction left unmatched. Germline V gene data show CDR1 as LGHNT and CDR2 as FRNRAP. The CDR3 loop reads CASGLSPSGTGESNEQFF. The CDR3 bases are TGTGCTAGTGGTTTGAGCCCATCCGGGACAGGGGAATCCAATGAGCAGTTCTTC.

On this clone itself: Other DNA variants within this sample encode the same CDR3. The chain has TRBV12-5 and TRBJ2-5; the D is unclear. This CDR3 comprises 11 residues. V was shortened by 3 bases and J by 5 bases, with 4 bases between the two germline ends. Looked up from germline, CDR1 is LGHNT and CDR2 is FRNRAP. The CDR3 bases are TGTGCTAGTGGTTTCAGGGAGACCCAGTACTTC. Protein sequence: CASGFRETQYF.

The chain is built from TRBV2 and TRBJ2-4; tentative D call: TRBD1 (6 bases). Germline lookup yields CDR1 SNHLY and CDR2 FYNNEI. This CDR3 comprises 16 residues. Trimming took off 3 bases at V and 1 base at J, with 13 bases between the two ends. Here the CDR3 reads CASSEGAQKAKNIQYF. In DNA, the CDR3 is TGTGCCAGCAGTGAGGGGGCTCAAAAGGCCAAAAACATTCAGTACTTC.

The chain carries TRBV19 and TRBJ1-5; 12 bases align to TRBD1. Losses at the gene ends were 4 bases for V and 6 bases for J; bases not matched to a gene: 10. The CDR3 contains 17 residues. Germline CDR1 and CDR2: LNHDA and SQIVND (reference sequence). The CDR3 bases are TGTGCCAGTAGTACCCGGCCCCGGGACAGGGGGCTTCAGCCCCAGCATTTT. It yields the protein CASSTRPRDRGLQPQHF. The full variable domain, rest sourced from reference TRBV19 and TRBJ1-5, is DGGITQSPKYLFRKEGQNVTLSCEQNLNHDAMYWYRQDPGQGLRLIYYSQIVNDFQKGDIAEGYSVSREKKESFPLTVTSAQKNPTAFYLCASSTRPRDRGLQPQHFGDGTRLSIL.

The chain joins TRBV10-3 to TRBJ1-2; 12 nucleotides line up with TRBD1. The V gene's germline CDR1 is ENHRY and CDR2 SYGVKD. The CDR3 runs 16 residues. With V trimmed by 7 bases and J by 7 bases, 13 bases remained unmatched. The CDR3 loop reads CAIKPGQGALVGGYTF. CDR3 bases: TGTGCCATCAAGCCGGGACAGGGGGCCTTGGTGGGTGGCTACACCTTC.

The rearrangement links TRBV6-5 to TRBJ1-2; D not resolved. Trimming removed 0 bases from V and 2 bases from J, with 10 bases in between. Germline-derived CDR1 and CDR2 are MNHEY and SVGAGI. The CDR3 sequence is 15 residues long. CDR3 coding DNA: TGTGCCAGCAGTTACTCGACCGGGTCGAACTATGGCTACACCTTC. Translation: CASSYSTGSNYGYTF.

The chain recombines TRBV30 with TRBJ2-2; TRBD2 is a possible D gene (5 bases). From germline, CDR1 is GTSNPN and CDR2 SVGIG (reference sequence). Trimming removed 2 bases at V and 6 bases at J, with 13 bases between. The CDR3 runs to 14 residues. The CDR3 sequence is CAWSQLARAGELFF. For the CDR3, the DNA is TGTGCCTGGAGTCAGTTAGCGCGCGCCGGGGAGCTGTTTTTT.

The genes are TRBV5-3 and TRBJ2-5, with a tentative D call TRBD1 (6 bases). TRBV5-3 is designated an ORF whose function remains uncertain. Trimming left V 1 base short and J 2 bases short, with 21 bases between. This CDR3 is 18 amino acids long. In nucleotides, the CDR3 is TGTGCCAGAAGCTTGTATGGCAGGGGCCCCTGGGAACAAGAGACCCAGTACTTC. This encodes CARSLYGRGPWEQETQYF.

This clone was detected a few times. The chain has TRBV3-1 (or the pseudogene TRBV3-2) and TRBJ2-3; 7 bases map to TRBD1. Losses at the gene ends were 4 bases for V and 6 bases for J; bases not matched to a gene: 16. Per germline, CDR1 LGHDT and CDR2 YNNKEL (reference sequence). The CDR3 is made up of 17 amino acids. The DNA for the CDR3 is TGTGCCAGCAGCCGATCACAGGGGAAGTCCTTCACGGATACGCAGTATTTT. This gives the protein CASSRSQGKSFTDTQYF.

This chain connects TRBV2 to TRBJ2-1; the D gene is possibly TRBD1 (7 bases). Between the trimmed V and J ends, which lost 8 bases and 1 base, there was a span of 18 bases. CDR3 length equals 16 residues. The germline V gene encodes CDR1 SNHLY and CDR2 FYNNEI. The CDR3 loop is CASLKTRGVSYNEQFF. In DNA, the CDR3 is TGTGCCAGCCTGAAGACCAGGGGGGTATCCTACAATGAGCAGTTCTTC.

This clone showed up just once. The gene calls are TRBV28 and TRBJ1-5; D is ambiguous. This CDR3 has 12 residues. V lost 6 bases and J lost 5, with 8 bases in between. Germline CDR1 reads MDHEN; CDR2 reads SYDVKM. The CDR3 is CASSRAYQPQHF. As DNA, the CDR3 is TGTGCCAGCAGCCGCGCTTATCAGCCCCAGCATTTT.

CDR3 amino acids: CASSYSVQGANYGYTF. CDR3 nucleotides: TGTGCCAGCAGTTACTCAGTCCAGGGCGCCAACTATGGCTACACCTTC. The chain joins TRBV6-5 to TRBJ1-2; the D gene is possibly TRBD1 (5 bases). V was clipped by 0 bases and J by 2 bases, with 13 bases between them. The germline gives CDR1 MNHEY, CDR2 SVGAGI. This CDR3 contains 16 residues.

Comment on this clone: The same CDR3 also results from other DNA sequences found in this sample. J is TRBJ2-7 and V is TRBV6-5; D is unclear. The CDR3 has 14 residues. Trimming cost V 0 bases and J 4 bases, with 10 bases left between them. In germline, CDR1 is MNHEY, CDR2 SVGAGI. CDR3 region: CASSYSRDTYEQYF. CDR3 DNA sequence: TGTGCCAGCAGTTACTCGAGAGACACTTACGAGCAGTACTTC.

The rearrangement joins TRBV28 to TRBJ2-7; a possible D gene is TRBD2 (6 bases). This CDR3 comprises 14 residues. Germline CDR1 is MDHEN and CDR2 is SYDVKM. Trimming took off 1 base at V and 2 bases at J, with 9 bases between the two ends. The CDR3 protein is CASSLSGGTYEQYF. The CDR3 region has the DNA TGTGCCAGCAGTTTATCGGGCGGGACCTACGAGCAGTACTTC.

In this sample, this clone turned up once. CDR3 sequence reads: CASSSTLDKGYEQYF. CDR3 DNA: TGTGCCAGCAGCTCGACCCTGGATAAGGGGTACGAGCAGTACTTC. The chain employs TRBV5-4 and TRBJ2-7; TRBD1 might be the D (5 bases). The germline V gene has CDR1 SGHNT and CDR2 YYREEE (reference sequence). V lost 3 bases, J lost 4 bases, and 17 bases lay in between. This CDR3 is built from 15 residues.

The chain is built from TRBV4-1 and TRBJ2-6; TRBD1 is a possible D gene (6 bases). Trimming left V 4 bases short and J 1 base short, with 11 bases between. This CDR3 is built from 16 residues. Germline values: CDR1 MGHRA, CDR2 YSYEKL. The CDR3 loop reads CASSRIRGSGANVLTF. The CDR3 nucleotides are TGCGCCAGCAGCCGCATAAGGGGGTCTGGGGCCAACGTCCTGACTTTC.

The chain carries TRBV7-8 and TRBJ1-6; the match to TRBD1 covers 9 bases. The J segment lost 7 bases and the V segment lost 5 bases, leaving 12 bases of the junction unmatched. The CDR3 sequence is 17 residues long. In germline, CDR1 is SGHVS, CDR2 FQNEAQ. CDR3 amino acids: CASSPMDRGFPNSPLHF. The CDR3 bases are TGTGCCAGCAGCCCGATGGACAGGGGATTTCCGAATTCACCCCTCCACTTT.

For the CDR3, the DNA is TGTGCCAGCAGTGACTGGGGACAGCCCCAGAACACTGAAGCTTTCTTT. This gives the protein CASSDWGQPQNTEAFF. The rearrangement joins TRBV6-2 or TRBV6-3 to TRBJ1-1; 7 nucleotides align to TRBD1. The CDR3 runs 16 residues. The junction had 10 bases not matched to a gene; V was cut back by 5 bases and J by 1 base. CDR1 and CDR2 (germline): MNHEY, SVGEGT.

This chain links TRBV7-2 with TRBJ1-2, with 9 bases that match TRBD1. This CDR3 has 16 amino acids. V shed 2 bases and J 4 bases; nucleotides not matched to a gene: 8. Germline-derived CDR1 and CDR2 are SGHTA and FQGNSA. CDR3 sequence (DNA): TGTGCCAGCAGCTTAATGGGACAGGGAACAGTCTATGGCTACACCTTC. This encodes CASSLMGQGTVYGYTF.

The CDR3 DNA reads as TGTGCCAGTAGTCCATCGCAGGGCCCCCCCTACGAGCAGTACTTC. Translation gives CASSPSQGPPYEQYF. V and J are TRBV19 and TRBJ2-7; D may be TRBD1 (5 bases). Germline V gene data show CDR1 as LNHDA and CDR2 as SQIVND (reference sequence). Trimming took off 5 bases at V and 2 bases at J, with 16 bases between the two ends. This CDR3 contains 15 residues.